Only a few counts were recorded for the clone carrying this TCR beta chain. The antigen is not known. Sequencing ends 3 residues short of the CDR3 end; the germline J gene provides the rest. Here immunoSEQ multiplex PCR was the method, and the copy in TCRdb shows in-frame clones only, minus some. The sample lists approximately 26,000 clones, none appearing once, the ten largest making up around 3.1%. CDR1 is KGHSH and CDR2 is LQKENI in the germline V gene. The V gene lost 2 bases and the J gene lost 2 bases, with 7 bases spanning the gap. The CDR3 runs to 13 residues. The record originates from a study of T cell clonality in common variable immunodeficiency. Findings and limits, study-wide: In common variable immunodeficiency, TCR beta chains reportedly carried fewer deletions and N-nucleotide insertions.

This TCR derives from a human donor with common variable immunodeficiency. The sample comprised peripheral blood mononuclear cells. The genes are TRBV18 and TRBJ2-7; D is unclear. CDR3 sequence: CASSPYDTYEQYF. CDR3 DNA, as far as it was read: TGTGCCAGCTCACCATATGACACCTACGAG.